The 4 T cell receptor beta chains below come from one sample, sequenced in a study of CD8 T cells in ankylosing spondylitis. Study results and limitations: Characteristic, it appeared, of ankylosing spondylitis blood was a TCR beta motif of eight or nine highly homologous variants.

TCRdb re-derived calls from the 5' RACE reads in MiXCR, one entry per CDR3 protein. The profile covers 300,000 to 400,000 distinct CDR3 sequences, with more than 20% appearing a single time and roughly 16% taken by the ten largest. Which antigens these TCRs recognize remains unknown. Sequencing was performed on blood, either unsorted or a sorted T cell fraction (not recorded which). These receptors all stem from a male donor with ankylosing spondylitis.

This rearrangement joins TRBV5-1 to TRBJ2-3; 9 positions agree with TRBD1. The V and J ends lost 3 bases and 5 bases, in that order; junction bases with no gene match: 13. There are 17 residues in the CDR3. Per the germline V gene, CDR1 is SGHRS and CDR2 is YFSETQ. The CDR3 spells CASSSLPNRGRIDTQYF. Written as DNA, the CDR3 is TGCGCCAGCAGCTCCCTCCCTAACAGGGGGCGGATAGATACGCAGTATTTT.

This clonotype was seen ten or more times. The V gene is TRBV12-3 or TRBV12-4, the J gene TRBJ1-5; TRBD1 is a possible D gene (5 bases). CDR3 size: 16 residues. The germline V and J ends were trimmed by 1 base and 1 base, with 11 bases remaining between them. The CDR3 bases are TGTGCCAGCAGTTTAGTGGGGGGAATAAGCAATCAGCCCCAGCATTTT. Translating it yields CASSLVGGISNQPQHF.

The table lists this clonotype with a few counts. The chain is built from TRBV7-2 and TRBJ2-2, with D unresolved. The length of the CDR3 is 13 residues. Per germline, CDR1 SGHTA and CDR2 FQGNSA. V dropped 5 bases and J dropped 4 bases, with 8 bases sitting between them. The CDR3: CASSPLVTGELFF. The CDR3, as DNA: TGTGCCAGCAGCCCCCTAGTCACCGGGGAGCTGTTTTTT.

The chain couples TRBV6-1 to TRBJ1-1, with 11 bases fitting TRBD1. The germline V gene encodes CDR1 MNHNS and CDR2 SASEGT. V trimming: 6 bases; J trimming: 4 bases; junction bases outside the gene matches: 4. The CDR3 totals 14 residues. The CDR3 loop reads CASRTGTGGTEAFF. DNA for the CDR3: TGTGCCAGCAGGACTGGGACAGGGGGCACTGAAGCTTTCTTT.